The rows below give T cell receptor beta chains drawn from one sample of a study of cytomegalovirus exposure and HLA in healthy donors. The protocol was immunoSEQ multiplex PCR, while the TCRdb copy is restricted to in-frame clones and leaves out a portion. Of 150,000 to 200,000 clones listed, 81% were seen once; the top ten hold 3.5% to 4%. The sample consisted of PBMCs. These receptors all come from a man aged 45-60 years in good health and CMV-seronegative. CDR3s include the opening cysteine and the closing phenylalanine or tryptophan. A D gene is named only where the DNA matches it firmly. Size is stated for part of the rows, as once, few or many counts, or as a class when the clone is expanded.

TRBD1,TRBJ1-1,-,TRBV19,CASSSVDRELTEAFF,TGTGCCAGTAGTTCCGTAGACAGGGAATTGACTGAAGCTTTCTTT
-,TRBJ1-5,-,TRBV6-5,CASSYSRNQPQHF,TGTGCCAGCAGTTACTCGAGGAATCAGCCCCAGCATTTT
-,TRBJ2-7,-,TRBV6-5,CASSRGGEQYF,TGTGCCAGCAGTCGGGGTGGAGAGCAGTACTTC
-,TRBJ2-7,few,TRBV10-3,CAISESIGSSYEQYF,TGTGCCATCAGTGAGTCGATCGGGAGCTCCTACGAGCAGTACTTC
TRBD1,TRBJ1-1,once,TRBV6-5,CASSSQGQGDTEAFF,TGTGCCAGCAGTTCCCAGGGACAGGGGGACACTGAAGCTTTCTTT
TRBD1,TRBJ1-1,-,TRBV7-8,CASSLAGTGSTEAFF,TGTGCCAGCAGCTTAGCCGGGACAGGGAGTACTGAAGCTTTCTTT
-,TRBJ2-3,few,TRBV6-1,CASSEWRGPSTDTQYF,TGTGCCAGCAGTGAATGGAGGGGGCCAAGCACAGATACGCAGTATTTT
-,TRBJ1-1,few,TRBV7-9,CASSKGGGNTEAFF,TGTGCCAGCAGCAAAGGGGGGGGGAACACTGAAGCTTTCTTT
-,TRBJ1-1,-,TRBV19,CASSIGTVLGAEAFF,TGTGCCAGTAGTATAGGGACAGTCCTAGGGGCTGAAGCTTTCTTT
-,TRBJ2-5,-,TRBV19,CASRLGVEETQYF,TGTGCCAGTAGGCTTGGAGTTGAAGAGACCCAGTACTTC
-,TRBJ1-6,-,TRBV6-5,CASSLYRQESPLHF,TGTGCCAGCAGTTTGTACAGGCAGGAATCACCCCTCCACTTT
TRBD2,TRBJ2-1,-,TRBV10-3,CAISAKGTSGLGNEQFF,TGTGCCATCAGTGCCAAAGGGACTAGCGGGTTAGGGAATGAGCAGTTCTTC
TRBD1,TRBJ2-3,-,TRBV18,CASSLGQGLDTQYF,TGTGCCAGCTCACTAGGACAGGGATTAGATACGCAGTATTTT
-,TRBJ2-2,-,TRBV10-3,CAISGGWTANTGELFF,TGTGCCATCAGTGGTGGCTGGACAGCGAACACCGGGGAGCTGTTTTTT
-,TRBJ1-4,-,TRBV7-2,CASQSLLGATLFF,TGTGCCTCCCAGAGCCTTTTAGGGGCGACACTGTTTTTT
-,TRBJ1-5,-,TRBV2,CASSPGAGFGQPQHF,TGTGCCAGCAGTCCCGGGGCGGGGTTCGGTCAGCCCCAGCATTTT
-,TRBJ1-3,-,TRBV5-5,CASSYTGKAGNTIYF,TGTGCCAGCAGCTATACAGGGAAAGCTGGAAACACCATATATTTT